The T cell receptor (beta chain) under discussion was sequenced for a study of shared clonotypes between healthy human individuals. Using immunoSEQ multiplex PCR, the repertoire was profiled, and TCRdb retains in-frame clones only, with some absent. The sample includes 2 million to 3 million clones, more than 80% seen only once; the top ten take over 0.12%. All the donors were Caucasian adults who lived in Nashville, Tennessee. V was pared by 2 bases and J by 4 bases, with 10 bases of the junction left unmatched. There are 16 residues in the CDR3. In germline, CDR1 is SGHTA, CDR2 FQGNSA. The chain carries TRBV7-2 and TRBJ2-5; 7 bases align to TRBD2. Specimen: naive CD4+ T cells sorted from blood. The subset is: CD45RA+ positively selected. The sequence was collected from a man between 18 and 29 years old in good health. CDR3 in DNA: TGTGCCAGCAGCTTACCGGGCGGGGGAGGGCGAGAGACCCAGTACTTC. Translating gives CASSLPGGGGRETQYF.